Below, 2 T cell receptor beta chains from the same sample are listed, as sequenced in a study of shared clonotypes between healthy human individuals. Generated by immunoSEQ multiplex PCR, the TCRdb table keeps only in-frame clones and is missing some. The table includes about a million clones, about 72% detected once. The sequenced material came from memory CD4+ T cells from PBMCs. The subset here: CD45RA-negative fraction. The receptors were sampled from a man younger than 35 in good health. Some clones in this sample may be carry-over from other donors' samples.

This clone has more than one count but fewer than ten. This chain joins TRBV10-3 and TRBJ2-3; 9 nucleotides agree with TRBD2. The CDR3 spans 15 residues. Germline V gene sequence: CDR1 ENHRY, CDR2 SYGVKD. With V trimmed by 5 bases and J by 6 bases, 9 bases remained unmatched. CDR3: CAISFSGSSKDTQYF. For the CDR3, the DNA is TGTGCCATCAGTTTTAGCGGGAGTAGTAAGGATACGCAGTATTTT.

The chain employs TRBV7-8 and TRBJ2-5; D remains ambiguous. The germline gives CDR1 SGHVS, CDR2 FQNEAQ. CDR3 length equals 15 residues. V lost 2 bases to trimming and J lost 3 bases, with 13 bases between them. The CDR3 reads CASSLFTTTKETQYF. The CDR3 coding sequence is TGTGCCAGCAGCTTATTCACGACAACTAAAGAGACCCAGTACTTC.